Each of the 25 T cell receptor beta chains below was sequenced from the same sample in a study of blood T cell repertoires in COVID-19. Method: immunoSEQ multiplex PCR; TCRdb's copy keeps in-frame clones and lacks some. The table lists about 140,000 clones, 75% to 80% of them singletons. The sequenced sample was peripheral blood. These receptor sequences come from a woman in her fifties or sixties with active or convalescent COVID-19.

This chain uses TRBV7-2 with TRBJ1-5; weak D call: TRBD1 (6 bases). Deletions cut 4 bases from V and 1 base from J, with 8 bases between. Germline-derived CDR1 and CDR2 are SGHTA and FQGNSA. The CDR3 spans 14 residues. The CDR3 DNA sequence: TGTGCCAGCAGCTGGCAGGGGAGCAATCAGCCCCAGCATTTT. Protein: CASSWQGSNQPQHF.

This rearrangement joins TRBV6-5 to TRBJ1-1; 7 nucleotides match TRBD1. The CDR3 is made up of 14 amino acids. V gave up 7 bases and J gave up 1 base; unmatched junction bases: 6. The germline gives CDR1 MNHEY, CDR2 SVGAGI. Here the CDR3 DNA reads TGTGCCAGCAAACTAGGACAGGAGAACACTGAAGCTTTCTTT. Protein product: CASKLGQENTEAFF.

The rearrangement joins TRBV6-5 to TRBJ2-3, with D tentatively TRBD2 (5 bases). With 8 bases removed from V and 0 bases from J, the gap between germline ends came to 6 bases. The germline CDR1 and CDR2 sequences are MNHEY and SVGAGI. The CDR3 is 12 amino acids. CDR3 sequence: CASGRSTDTQYF. For the CDR3, the DNA is TGTGCCAGCGGGAGAAGCACAGATACGCAGTATTTT.

Of note for this clone: One end of the junction is discordant with germline, which a read error may explain. The J gene is TRBJ1-6, the V gene TRBV7-7; 7 bases map to TRBD1. CDR1 is SSHAT and CDR2 is FNYEAQ in the germline V gene (reference sequence). The CDR3 length is 21 residues. CDR3: CASSLVDRSIPPSSYNSPLHF. In DNA form, the CDR3 reads TGTGCTAGCAGCTTAGTGGACAGGTCCATACCCCCCAGCTCCTATAATTCACCCCTCCACTTT. Based on the CDR3 plus reference TRBV7-7 and TRBJ1-6, the full variable domain is GAGVSQSPRYKVTKRGQDVTLRCDPISSHATLYWYQQALGQGPEFLTYFNYEAQPDKSGLPSDRFSAERPEGSISTLTIQRTEQRDSAMYRCASSLVDRSIPPSSYNSPLHFGNGTRLTVT.

J is TRBJ2-7 and V is TRBV5-6; D is perhaps TRBD1 (5 bases). This CDR3 contains 14 residues. Trimming cost V 0 bases and J 5 bases, with 12 bases left between them. CDR1 is SGHDT, CDR2 YYEEEE, per germline. Written as DNA, the CDR3 is TGTGCCAGCAGCTTGGACCAGGGCTACGACGAGCAGTACTTC. Its translation is CASSLDQGYDEQYF.

The table lists this clone with a few counts. CDR3 DNA sequence: TGTGCCAGCTCACCACGACTAGCGGGGCCCTCCTCCTACGAGCAGTACTTC. It yields the protein CASSPRLAGPSSYEQYF. V is TRBV18 and J is TRBJ2-7, with TRBD2 identical over 11 bases. The CDR3 loop spans 17 amino acids. V lost 1 base, J lost 0 bases, and 5 bases stayed unmatched. Looked up from germline, CDR1 is KGHSH and CDR2 is LQKENI.

This chain joins TRBV2 and TRBJ1-2; D perhaps matches TRBD1 (5 bases). Trimming removed 3 bases at V and 4 bases at J, with 9 bases between. The CDR3 is 13 amino acids. Germline V gene lookup returns CDR1 SNHLY and CDR2 FYNNEI. The CDR3 DNA reads as TGTGCCAGCAGTGAGGGGCAGAGCTATGGCTACACCTTC. Its translation: CASSEGQSYGYTF.

Comment on this clone: One end of the junction does not line up with germline, which may come from a read error. This sequence joins TRBV29-1 and TRBJ2-1, with 7 nucleotides matching TRBD1. Germline loops: CDR1 SQVTM, CDR2 ANQGSEA. The CDR3 has 12 residues. CDR3 in DNA: TGCAGCGTTGCCTCAACCGGGACAGATATGCTCTTC. Its translation is CSVASTGTDMLF.

Concerning this clone itself: Other DNA sequences from this sample encode an identical CDR3 as well. V and J are TRBV28 and TRBJ1-2; a weak D match, TRBD1 (5 bases). The length of the CDR3 is 14 residues. Germline V CDR1 and CDR2: MDHEN, SYDVKM. Trimming shortened V by 3 bases and J by 4 bases, and 12 bases separated the two germline ends. As DNA, the CDR3 is TGTGCCAGCAGTTTGTCCCGGGGGGGCTATGGCTACACCTTC. It encodes CASSLSRGGYGYTF.

The chain carries TRBV5-1 and TRBJ2-5; 9 positions match TRBD1. The CDR3 runs 13 residues. V lost 4 bases and J lost 5; bases outside the gene matches: 3. CDR1 and CDR2 (germline): SGHRS, YFSETQ. DNA for the CDR3: TGCGCCAGCAGCGGGACAGGGTCGGAGACCCAGTACTTC. It is translated as CASSGTGSETQYF.

The rearrangement joins TRBV7-8 to TRBJ1-1, with D uncertain. The V gene's germline CDR1 is SGHVS and CDR2 FQNEAQ. The CDR3 is 13 residues long. Trimming shortened V by 1 base and J by 4 bases, and 7 bases separated the two germline ends. The CDR3 DNA follows: TGTGCCAGCAGCTTAGGGTCAGGCACTGAAGCTTTCTTT. Its protein product is CASSLGSGTEAFF. The variable domain in full, with the rest retrieved from reference TRBV7-8 and TRBJ1-1, is GAGVSQSPRYKVAKRGQDVALRCDPISGHVSLFWYQQALGQGPEFLTYFQNEAQLDKSGLPSDRFFAERPEGSVSTLKIQRTQQEDSAVYLCASSLGSGTEAFFGQGTRLTVV.

The V gene is TRBV7-2, the J gene TRBJ2-3; TRBD2 agrees at 9 bases. This CDR3 has 17 amino acids. V gave up 1 base and J gave up 3 bases; unmatched junction bases: 8. The germline gives CDR1 SGHTA, CDR2 FQGNSA. The CDR3 loop reads CASSLVGSGGSTDTQYF. CDR3 coding DNA: TGTGCCAGCAGCTTAGTAGGTAGCGGGGGTTCGACAGATACGCAGTATTTT.

The rearrangement joins TRBV28 to TRBJ1-1, with D tentatively TRBD1 (6 bases). The CDR3 runs 15 residues. Trimming shortened V by 2 bases and J by 5 bases, and 15 bases separated the two germline ends. The germline CDR1 and CDR2 sequences are MDHEN and SYDVKM. In nucleotides, the CDR3 is TGTGCCAGCAGTTTACCGGCTCCGCAGGGGACTGAAGCTTTCTTT. It specifies CASSLPAPQGTEAFF.

CDR3 nucleotide sequence: TGCAGCGCAGCTCAGGGTTATGAAACCCAGTACTTC. The encoded protein is CSAAQGYETQYF. The chain couples TRBV29-1 to TRBJ2-5, with D maybe TRBD1 (5 bases). V was cut by 7 bases and J by 8 bases, with 17 bases left in between. This CDR3 region has 12 residues. In germline, CDR1 is SQVTM, CDR2 ANQGSEA.

The rearrangement joins TRBV25-1 to TRBJ1-5; D is undetermined. This CDR3 is 13 amino acids long. Germline lookup yields CDR1 MGHDK and CDR2 SYGVNS. Trimming cost V 1 base and J 11 bases, with 12 bases left between them. CDR3 nucleotide sequence: TGTGCCAGCAGTGAATCCGGGGTCGGGACCCAGCATTTT. The encoded protein is CASSESGVGTQHF.

In this sample, this clone turned up a few times. V usage is TRBV9 and J usage is TRBJ2-2; 9 bases line up with TRBD1. The germline V gene has CDR1 SGDLS and CDR2 YYNGEE. Losses at the gene ends were 3 bases for V and 3 bases for J; bases not matched to a gene: 9. The CDR3 is made up of 17 amino acids. The CDR3 DNA reads as TGTGCCAGCAGCGATCCGACCGGGACAGGGTACACCGGGGAGCTGTTTTTT. This codes for CASSDPTGTGYTGELFF.

The chain carries TRBV6-5 and TRBJ1-2; D unresolved. Germline V gene lookup returns CDR1 MNHEY and CDR2 SVGAGI. The CDR3 length is 13 residues. The germline V and J ends were trimmed by 7 bases and 4 bases, with 13 bases remaining between them. The CDR3 DNA follows: TGTGCCAGCAAAGAAGGCAGACTCTATGGCTACACCTTC. Translating it yields CASKEGRLYGYTF.

The CDR3 DNA follows: TGTGCCACGGCCGGGACAGGGACTATATCGATCACCGGGGAGCTGTTTTTT. Its translation is CATAGTGTISITGELFF. V usage is TRBV30 and J usage is TRBJ2-2; 9 bases are shared with TRBD1. With 8 bases clipped from V and 4 bases from J, the junction kept 17 bases outside the gene matches. Germline V lookup: CDR1 GTSNPN, CDR2 SVGIG (reference sequence). This CDR3 is built from 17 residues.

V is TRBV27 and J is TRBJ2-1, with 9 bases identical to TRBD2. The germline V gene has CDR1 MNHEY and CDR2 SMNVEV (reference sequence). V was clipped by 4 bases and J by 6 bases; unmatched bases: 10. The length of the CDR3 is 16 residues. Here the CDR3 reads CASSSGSGSRFNEQFF. The CDR3 DNA follows: TGTGCCAGCAGTTCCGGTAGCGGGAGTCGGTTCAATGAGCAGTTCTTC.

The CDR3: CASTSAGRAYEQYF. The DNA of the CDR3 is TGCGCCAGCACTTCTGCGGGACGCGCCTACGAGCAGTACTTC. The gene calls are TRBV10-2 and TRBJ2-7, with D possibly matching TRBD2 (6 bases). The V gene lost 7 bases and the J gene lost 2 bases, with 15 bases spanning the gap. CDR3 length: 14 amino acids. Germline V CDR1 and CDR2: WSHSY, SAAADI.

The chain is built from TRBV6-5 and TRBJ1-5; perhaps TRBD1 as D (5 bases). V dropped 2 bases and J dropped 10 bases, with 12 bases sitting between them. CDR1 MNHEY and CDR2 SVGAGI come from the germline V gene. The CDR3 has 13 amino acids. CDR3 amino acids: CASSYDSAGPQHF. The CDR3 coding sequence is TGTGCCAGCAGTTACGACAGCGCAGGTCCCCAGCATTTT.

The J gene is TRBJ2-5, the V gene TRBV7-9, with D possibly TRBD2 on 5 matching bases. Looked up from germline, CDR1 is SEHNR and CDR2 is FQNEAQ (reference sequence). The CDR3 consists of 16 residues. V was pared by 5 bases and J by 0 bases, with 16 bases between. CDR3 in DNA: TGTGCCAGCAGCCCCTGGGCCACGGGGAACCAAGAGACCCAGTACTTC. Protein: CASSPWATGNQETQYF.

This clone came up a few times. This chain uses TRBV5-8 with TRBJ1-6; 9 bases agree with TRBD1. The CDR3 has 15 amino acids. Germline loops: CDR1 SGHTS, CDR2 YDEGEE. With 2 bases clipped from V and 10 bases from J, the junction kept 7 bases outside the gene matches. CDR3 in amino acids: CASSFSRTGDSPLHF. DNA for the CDR3: TGTGCCAGCAGCTTCTCTAGGACAGGGGACTCACCCCTCCACTTT.

The V gene is TRBV4-3, the J gene TRBJ1-3; 8 bases match TRBD1. CDR3 length: 17 amino acids. V lost 0 bases, J lost 4 bases, and 8 bases stayed unmatched. The germline V gene encodes CDR1 LGHNA and CDR2 YSLEER. The CDR3 DNA is TGCGCCAGCAGCCAAGAAGTCAGGGGGCATTGGGGAAACACCATATATTTT. It specifies CASSQEVRGHWGNTIYF.

The chain is built from TRBV19 and TRBJ1-1; 8 nucleotides line up with TRBD1. The germline V gene encodes CDR1 LNHDA and CDR2 SQIVND (reference sequence). Trimming cost V 6 bases and J 0 bases; bases outside gene matches: 0. This CDR3 is 13 amino acids long. The CDR3 is CASSRGLNTEAFF. The CDR3 bases are TGTGCCAGTAGCAGGGGGCTGAACACTGAAGCTTTCTTT.